This T cell receptor beta chain was retrieved from a study of blood T cell repertoires in COVID-19. The wider study: COVID-19 samples, acute and convalescent, were from the United States, Italy and Spain. T cells, B-cell-depleted T cells, or PBMCs provided the cDNA or gDNA that served as material.

CDR1 is SGHRS and CDR2 is YFSETQ in the germline V gene. The CDR3 length is 13 residues. V was shortened by 0 bases and J by 1 base, with 4 bases between the two germline ends. With respect to this clone: This specimen includes other DNA sequences encoding the same CDR3.

Authors' processing steps: How many nucleated cells were present was estimated from reference gene primer amplification. The protocol was immunoSEQ multiplex PCR, while the TCRdb copy is restricted to in-frame clones and leaves out a portion. V and J calls and clone size are copied from that table; D and trimming were computed from the DNA. The repertoire holds just over 80,000 clones, with approximately 81% as singletons. What was sequenced was peripheral blood. The TCR sequence derives from a man older than 75 with acute or convalescent COVID-19. This chain uses TRBV5-1 with TRBJ2-5, with no clear D. The CDR3 DNA is TGCGCCAGCAGCTTGGGAGTCCAAGAGACCCAGTACTTC. Amino acids: CASSLGVQETQYF.